The clone carrying this TCR beta chain was detected many times. The antigen remains undetermined. For ophthalmopathy patients, the Clinical Activity Score was at least 3 and the NOSPECS grade at least 4; duration was under 3 months. These data belong to a study of T cells in Graves' hyperthyroidism and ophthalmopathy. Study results and caveats: Peripheral blood also featured most of the thyroid clonotypes expanded above 0.001.

In germline, CDR1 is ENHRY, CDR2 SYGVKD. The V gene lost 10 bases and the J gene lost 3 bases, with 15 bases spanning the gap. The CDR3 runs to 14 residues. The investigators amplified TCR beta CDR3 regions from RNA transcripts. The HTBI primer set was used in a first-round RT-PCR of the TCR CDR3. One entry per CDR3 protein, called by TCRdb with MiXCR from the multiplex PCR reads. The table shows around 610,000 distinct CDR3 sequences, with roughly 14% occurring only once. The chain couples TRBV10-3 to TRBJ2-2; the D gene could be TRBD1 or TRBD2 (5 bases each). This receptor was obtained from a woman in her forties with Graves' ophthalmopathy. Sequences were obtained from blood. CDR3 residues: CATMGRGDTGELFF. CDR3 bases: TGTGCCACCATGGGACGTGGAGACACCGGGGAGCTGTTTTTT.